Following are 30 T cell receptor beta chains from one sample sequenced in a study of beta chain features in type 1 diabetes. The investigators reverse transcribed all of the isolated RNA, so they sequenced expressed TCRB transcripts. Profiled with immunoSEQ multiplex PCR; TCRdb holds only in-frame clones, not every one. The data show just over 600,000 clones, 15% seen once. Sequenced sample: naive CD4+ T cells from blood. The origin of the receptors is a young man in good health.

The chain uses TRBV7-2 and TRBJ2-1; 11 nucleotides line up with TRBD2. This CDR3 has 18 residues. Germline values: CDR1 SGHTA, CDR2 FQGNSA. Unmatched junction bases numbered 12, after V lost 1 base and J lost 7 bases. Here the CDR3 reads CASSLVGSGRASTNEQFF. The CDR3 DNA is TGTGCCAGCAGCTTAGTAGGTAGCGGGAGGGCCAGTACTAATGAGCAGTTCTTC.

The chain links TRBV7-3 to TRBJ2-5, with 15 bases aligning to TRBD2. Germline V gene data show CDR1 as SGHTA and CDR2 as FQGTGA. This CDR3 has 17 residues. The V and J ends lost 3 bases and 2 bases, in that order; junction bases with no gene match: 4. CDR3 in amino acids: CASSLGLAGGQQETQYF. CDR3 bases: TGTGCCAGCAGCTTGGGACTAGCGGGGGGTCAGCAAGAGACCCAGTACTTC.

This clone has more than one count but fewer than ten. The rearrangement links TRBV28 to TRBJ2-7, with unresolved D. CDR1 and CDR2 (germline): MDHEN, SYDVKM. V lost 5 bases and J lost 2, with 22 bases in between. The CDR3 consists of 17 residues. CDR3 sequence (DNA): TGTGCCAGCAGTATCCGGGCCCGCGATCCAAACGCCTACGAGCAGTACTTC. Amino acids: CASSIRARDPNAYEQYF.

In regard to this clone: Other DNA sequences in the same sample also yield this CDR3. The chain recombines TRBV5-1 with TRBJ2-7, with TRBD1 matching 9 bases. Germline V gene data show CDR1 as SGHRS and CDR2 as YFSETQ. The V segment lost 0 bases and the J segment 2 bases; nucleotides outside the gene matches: 3. The CDR3 loop spans 15 amino acids. The CDR3 DNA is TGCGCCAGCAGCTTGGGCGGGACAGGGACCTACGAGCAGTACTTC. The encoded protein is CASSLGGTGTYEQYF.

Only a few counts were recorded for this clone. CDR3 nucleotides: TGTGCCAGTCGGGAAGGGAGAGAAGAGACCCAGTACTTC. It yields the protein CASREGREETQYF. The gene calls are TRBV28 and TRBJ2-5; D is possibly TRBD2 (5 bases). This CDR3 comprises 13 residues. CDR1 is MDHEN and CDR2 is SYDVKM in the germline V gene. Trimming took off 9 bases at V and 3 bases at J, with 14 bases between the two ends. The full variable domain, its missing parts supplied by reference TRBV28 and TRBJ2-5, is DVKVTQSSRYLVKRTGEKVFLECVQDMDHENMFWYRQDPGLGLRLIYFSYDVKMKEKGDIPEGYSVSREKKERFSLILESASTNQTSMYLCASREGREETQYFGPGTRLLVL.

This clone has a handful of counts. The chain links TRBV7-9 to TRBJ1-4; no clear D. The CDR3 is made up of 19 amino acids. The ends were cut back, 5 bases at V and 0 bases at J, with 22 bases in the middle. Per the germline V gene, CDR1 is SEHNR and CDR2 is FQNEAQ (reference sequence). This CDR3 reads CASSPRGGRVLATNEKLFF. The CDR3 region has the DNA TGTGCCAGCAGCCCGAGAGGAGGACGGGTACTTGCAACTAATGAAAAACTGTTTTTT.

J is TRBJ1-1 and V is TRBV5-1; D unclear. The germline gives CDR1 SGHRS, CDR2 YFSETQ. This CDR3 spans 12 amino acids. V shed 3 bases and J shed 9 bases, with 12 bases lying between them. CDR3 in amino acids: CASSSAGSKAFF. Here the CDR3 DNA reads TGCGCCAGCAGCTCGGCGGGGTCGAAAGCTTTCTTT.

The rearrangement uses TRBV7-2 and TRBJ2-3, with 7 positions matching TRBD1. The ends lost 5 bases at V and 10 bases at J; junction bases unmatched: 6. The CDR3 length is 12 residues. Germline CDR1 and CDR2: SGHTA and FQGNSA. This CDR3 reads CASSLIGTAQYF. CDR3 bases: TGTGCCAGCAGCCTAATCGGGACAGCGCAGTATTTT. Full variable domain (missing parts from reference TRBV7-2 and TRBJ2-3): GAGVSQSPSNKVTEKGKDVELRCDPISGHTALYWYRQSLGQGLEFLIYFQGNSAPDKSGLPSDRFSAERTGGSVSTLTIQRTQQEDSAVYLCASSLIGTAQYFGPGTRLTVL.

The chain employs TRBV27 and TRBJ2-1; 8 positions match TRBD2. CDR1 MNHEY and CDR2 SMNVEV come from the germline V gene (reference sequence). This CDR3 region has 15 residues. The V gene end was trimmed by 7 bases and the J gene end by 9 bases; junction bases not matched to a gene: 14. The CDR3 is CASKESGSHVSEQFF. The CDR3 nucleotides read TGTGCCAGCAAGGAGAGCGGGAGTCATGTGAGTGAGCAGTTCTTC.

This clone has just a few counts. The V gene is TRBV5-4, the J gene TRBJ1-2, with D maybe TRBD1 (6 bases). Looked up from germline, CDR1 is SGHNT and CDR2 is YYREEE (reference sequence). Deletions cut 0 bases from V and 0 bases from J, with 21 bases between. CDR3 size: 19 residues. The CDR3: CASSLGRLQKGGPNYGYTF. The CDR3 DNA is TGTGCCAGCAGCTTGGGTCGGCTACAGAAGGGGGGCCCTAACTATGGCTACACCTTC.

The J gene is TRBJ1-6, the V gene TRBV5-4, with D uncertain. Germline lookup yields CDR1 SGHNT and CDR2 YYREEE (reference sequence). CDR3 length: 13 amino acids. V was trimmed by 5 bases and J by 7 bases, leaving 10 bases between them. The CDR3 nucleotides are TGTGCCAGCAGACCCTGGAGGAATTCACCCCTCCACTTT. This codes for CASRPWRNSPLHF.

This clone was seen once. The chain uses TRBV27 and TRBJ2-3; D gene uncertain. There are 14 residues in the CDR3. Trimming pared 6 bases from V and 2 bases from J, leaving 12 bases between. Germline CDR1 and CDR2: MNHEY and SMNVEV (reference sequence). CDR3 amino acids: CASRRLLPTDTQYF. CDR3 coding DNA: TGTGCCAGCAGGCGGCTCCTCCCCACAGATACGCAGTATTTT.

This clone was counted a few times. The chain employs TRBV9 and TRBJ2-5; D gene ambiguous. This CDR3 contains 15 residues. The germline V gene encodes CDR1 SGDLS and CDR2 YYNGEE. The V and J ends lost 0 bases and 2 bases respectively, with 11 bases between them. The CDR3 DNA reads as TGTGCCAGCAGCGTAGGAAAGGAATCTCAAGAGACCCAGTACTTC. It specifies CASSVGKESQETQYF.

The sample holds a few counts of this clone. The CDR3 spells CASSLRSTGIEQYF. DNA for the CDR3: TGTGCCAGCAGCTTAAGATCAACAGGGATCGAGCAGTACTTC. The chain joins TRBV7-2 to TRBJ2-7; TRBD1 is a possible D gene (6 bases). The CDR3 totals 14 residues. Germline assignment: CDR1 SGHTA and CDR2 FQGNSA. Trimming took off 2 bases at V and 6 bases at J, with 14 bases between the two ends.

The V gene is TRBV30, the J gene TRBJ1-5; D not resolved. Germline CDR1 and CDR2: GTSNPN and SVGIG (reference sequence). This CDR3 is 15 amino acids long. V lost 0 bases and J 3 bases, leaving 12 bases between the germline ends. CDR3 in amino acids: CAWSVGPKINQPQHF. The CDR3, as DNA: TGTGCCTGGAGTGTAGGACCGAAGATCAATCAGCCCCAGCATTTT.

This clone was observed a single time. The V call is TRBV5-1, the J call TRBJ1-1, with unresolved D. This CDR3 spans 13 amino acids. Trimming left V 0 bases short and J 0 bases short, with 3 bases between. The germline V gene encodes CDR1 SGHRS and CDR2 YFSETQ. CDR3 protein: CASSLELNTEAFF. The CDR3 DNA follows: TGCGCCAGCAGCTTGGAGTTGAACACTGAAGCTTTCTTT. Variable domain in full (rest from reference TRBV5-1 and TRBJ1-1): KAGVTQTPRYLIKTRGQQVTLSCSPISGHRSVSWYQQTPGQGLQFLFEYFSETQRNKGNFPGRFSGRQFSNSRSEMNVSTLELGDSALYLCASSLELNTEAFFGQGTRLTVV.

V usage is TRBV11-1 and J usage is TRBJ2-6, with a weak D call TRBD1 (6 bases). The CDR3 consists of 14 residues. Germline V CDR1 and CDR2: SGHAT, FQDESV (reference sequence). Trimming left V 9 bases short and J 0 bases short, with 9 bases between. CDR3 amino acids: CASGRGSGANVLTF. The CDR3 DNA is TGTGCCAGTGGCAGGGGCTCTGGGGCCAACGTCCTGACTTTC.

The chain is built from TRBV6-4 and TRBJ2-1, with 9 bases fitting TRBD2. V trimming: 3 bases; J trimming: 6 bases; junction bases outside the gene matches: 6. This CDR3 contains 15 residues. Per germline, CDR1 MRHNA and CDR2 SNTAGT. The chain's CDR3 is CASSDLAGVINEQFF. In nucleotides, the CDR3 is TGTGCCAGCAGTGATTTAGCGGGAGTGATCAATGAGCAGTTCTTC.

The rearrangement joins TRBV5-1 to TRBJ2-3; D is undetermined. The V gene's germline CDR1 is SGHRS and CDR2 YFSETQ. V was shortened by 2 bases and J by 4 bases, with 8 bases between the two germline ends. This CDR3 contains 13 residues. CDR3 DNA sequence: TGCGCCAGCAGCTTCTGGCCGGCAGATACGCAGTATTTT. This codes for CASSFWPADTQYF.

The rearrangement links TRBV2 to TRBJ1-2; D remains unclear. V was shortened by 3 bases and J by 8 bases, with 13 bases between the two germline ends. This CDR3 comprises 13 residues. Germline CDR1 SNHLY, CDR2 FYNNEI. In DNA, the CDR3 is TGTGCCAGCAGTGAGGGCGATTTCGGGGGCTACACCTTC. Translated: CASSEGDFGGYTF. The variable domain in full, with the rest retrieved from reference TRBV2 and TRBJ1-2, is EPEVTQTPSHQVTQMGQEVILRCVPISNHLYFYWYRQILGQKVEFLVSFYNNEISEKSEIFDDQFSVERPDGSNFTLKIRSTKLEDSAMYFCASSEGDFGGYTFGSGTRLTVV.

This clone was observed a handful of times. The genes are TRBV15 and TRBJ1-1; D is undetermined. Trimming took 0 bases from V and 8 from J, leaving 7 bases between them. Germline V gene sequence: CDR1 LNHNV, CDR2 YYDKDF (reference sequence). The CDR3 spans 12 residues. CDR3: CATSRDLLEAFF. DNA for the CDR3: TGTGCCACCAGCAGAGATCTCCTCGAAGCTTTCTTT.

This clone was observed a handful of times. This CDR3 is CSGLAGGRGIETQYF. As DNA, the CDR3 is TGCAGCGGACTAGCGGGGGGGCGAGGAATAGAGACCCAGTACTTC. This chain connects TRBV29-1 to TRBJ2-5; 14 nucleotides match TRBD2. Per germline, CDR1 SQVTM and CDR2 ANQGSEA. V shed 7 bases, J shed 4 bases, and the junction held 8 bases outside the gene matches. There are 15 residues in the CDR3.

The chain carries TRBV9 and TRBJ2-3; D might be TRBD2 (6 bases). The V end was cut by 4 bases, the J end by 2 bases, with 8 bases between. The CDR3 runs 13 residues. CDR1 is SGDLS, CDR2 YYNGEE, per germline. CDR3 protein: CASSLRDTDTQYF. The CDR3 nucleotides read TGTGCCAGCAGCTTGCGGGACACAGATACGCAGTATTTT.

This clone was detected a few times. The V gene is TRBV28, the J gene TRBJ2-2, with D possibly being TRBD1 (6 bases). CDR3 length: 16 amino acids. Per germline, CDR1 MDHEN and CDR2 SYDVKM. Trimming pared 6 bases from V and 4 bases from J, leaving 18 bases between. This CDR3 is CASRLTGTFLTGELFF. The DNA for the CDR3 is TGTGCCAGCAGACTCACCGGGACATTCCTCACCGGGGAGCTGTTTTTT. The whole variable domain, filled in from reference TRBV28 and TRBJ2-2, reads DVKVTQSSRYLVKRTGEKVFLECVQDMDHENMFWYRQDPGLGLRLIYFSYDVKMKEKGDIPEGYSVSREKKERFSLILESASTNQTSMYLCASRLTGTFLTGELFFGEGSRLTVL.

The table lists this clone with a few counts. The chain uses TRBV9 and TRBJ2-2; tentative D call: TRBD1 (6 bases). Germline values: CDR1 SGDLS, CDR2 YYNGEE. V lost 0 bases, J lost 4 bases, and 10 bases lay in between. The CDR3 runs to 15 residues. The CDR3 here is CASSVVGTSTGELFF. The CDR3 coding sequence is TGTGCCAGCAGCGTAGTGGGGACATCCACCGGGGAGCTGTTTTTT.

This clone was detected a few times. V is TRBV7-9 and J is TRBJ2-1, with D uncertain. Deletions cut 6 bases from V and 7 bases from J, with 16 bases between. This CDR3 comprises 14 residues. The germline gives CDR1 SEHNR, CDR2 FQNEAQ (reference sequence). The CDR3 region has the DNA TGTGCCAGCAGTCCTCGCGGACCCCAGAATGAGCAGTTCTTC. It specifies CASSPRGPQNEQFF.

This chain uses TRBV7-2 with TRBJ2-3; 10 bases match TRBD2. The CDR3 sequence is 14 residues long. The germline V gene encodes CDR1 SGHTA and CDR2 FQGNSA. J lost 3 bases, V lost 5 bases, and 2 bases had no gene match. The chain's CDR3 is CASSQTSGTDTQYF. CDR3 nucleotides: TGTGCCAGCAGCCAGACTAGCGGGACAGATACGCAGTATTTT.

This clone was observed a handful of times. The chain carries TRBV7-6 and TRBJ1-4, with D tentatively TRBD1 (5 bases). V was shortened by 4 bases and J by 0 bases, with 12 bases between the two germline ends. Germline-derived CDR1 and CDR2 are SGHVS and FNYEAQ. The CDR3 totals 16 residues. The CDR3 spells CASSSGTTATNEKLFF. The CDR3 nucleotides are TGTGCCAGCAGCTCGGGGACGACTGCAACTAATGAAAAACTGTTTTTT.

V gene TRBV14 combines with J gene TRBJ2-7; perhaps TRBD1 as D (5 bases). The ends were cut back, 2 bases at V and 2 bases at J, with 16 bases in the middle. CDR1 is SGHDN, CDR2 FVKESK, per germline. This CDR3 region has 16 residues. CDR3 coding DNA: TGTGCCAGCAGCCAATTTCGTCTAGGCAGGGCCTACGAGCAGTACTTC. Translated: CASSQFRLGRAYEQYF.

V usage is TRBV10-3 and J usage is TRBJ2-3; D remains ambiguous. Germline CDR1 and CDR2: ENHRY and SYGVKD. CDR3 length equals 15 residues. The V end was cut by 10 bases, the J end by 1 base, with 18 bases between. The CDR3: CASNTGRHGTDTQYF. For the CDR3, the DNA is TGTGCCAGCAACACCGGACGTCACGGCACAGATACGCAGTATTTT.